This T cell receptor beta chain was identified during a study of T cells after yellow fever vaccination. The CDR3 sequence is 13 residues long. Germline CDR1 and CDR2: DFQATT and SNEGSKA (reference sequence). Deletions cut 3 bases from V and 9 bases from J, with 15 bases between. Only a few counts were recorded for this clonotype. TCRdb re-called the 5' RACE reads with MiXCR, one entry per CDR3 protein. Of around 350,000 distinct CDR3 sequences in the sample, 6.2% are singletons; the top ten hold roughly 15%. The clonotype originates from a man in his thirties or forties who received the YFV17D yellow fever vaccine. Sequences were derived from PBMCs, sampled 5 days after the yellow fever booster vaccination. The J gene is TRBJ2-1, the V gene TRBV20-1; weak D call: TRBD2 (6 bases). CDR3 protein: CSARFMAGREQFF. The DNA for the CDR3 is TGCAGTGCTAGGTTTATGGCGGGGCGTGAGCAGTTCTTC.